One sample yielded the 19 T cell receptor beta chains listed below, sequenced in a study of blood T cell repertoires in COVID-19. The data were produced by immunoSEQ multiplex PCR, yet TCRdb's version contains in-frame clones alone and is incomplete. The sample yields about 130,000 clones, approximately 83% seen once. The sequenced sample consisted of peripheral blood. These receptors were obtained from a woman in her forties or fifties with acute or convalescent COVID-19.

J is TRBJ1-1 and V is TRBV7-9; tentative D call: TRBD1 (5 bases). Trimming cost V 5 bases and J 0 bases, with 13 bases left between them. The CDR3 sequence is 15 residues long. Germline assignment: CDR1 SEHNR and CDR2 FQNEAQ (reference sequence). Here the CDR3 reads CASSAAGFLNTEAFF. DNA of the CDR3: TGTGCCAGCAGCGCGGCAGGGTTTTTGAACACTGAAGCTTTCTTT.

This clone was recorded only once. The chain is built from TRBV6-1 and TRBJ1-5; a weak D match, TRBD1 (5 bases). Between the trimmed V and J ends, which lost 2 bases and 2 bases, there was a span of 13 bases. Germline values: CDR1 MNHNS, CDR2 SASEGT. This CDR3 is 16 amino acids long. CDR3 region: CASSELVRVGNQPQHF. Written as DNA, the CDR3 is TGTGCCAGCAGTGAATTGGTCAGGGTGGGCAATCAGCCCCAGCATTTT.

This sequence joins TRBV11-2 and TRBJ2-5, with D possibly being TRBD1 (5 bases). From germline, CDR1 is SGHAT and CDR2 FQNNGV. Between the trimmed V and J ends, which lost 4 bases and 1 base, there was a span of 16 bases. This CDR3 is 16 amino acids long. Here the CDR3 DNA reads TGTGCCAGCAGCTCTGGTGAACAGGAAATCCAAGAGACCCAGTACTTC. As protein: CASSSGEQEIQETQYF. The variable domain in full, completed from reference TRBV11-2 and TRBJ2-5, reads EAGVAQSPRYKIIEKRQSVAFWCNPISGHATLYWYQQILGQGPKLLIQFQNNGVVDDSQLPKDRFSAERLKGVDSTLKIQPAKLEDSAVYLCASSSGEQEIQETQYFGPGTRLLVL.

The rearrangement links TRBV4-1 to TRBJ1-2; D possibly corresponds to TRBD1 (5 bases). The V gene's germline CDR1 is MGHRA and CDR2 YSYEKL. There are 13 residues in the CDR3. Trimming stripped 1 base from V and 2 bases from J, with 5 bases between. The CDR3 region has the DNA TGCGCCAGCAGCCAAGGACAGAACTATGGCTACACCTTC. Its translation is CASSQGQNYGYTF.

The chain joins TRBV11-2 to TRBJ1-1; possible D gene TRBD1, 6 bases. CDR3 length equals 15 residues. Trimming stripped 5 bases from V and 1 base from J, with 14 bases between. Germline V gene data show CDR1 as SGHAT and CDR2 as FQNNGV. CDR3 protein: CASSAPGVRNTEAFF. The CDR3 coding sequence is TGTGCCAGCAGCGCCCCAGGGGTTAGGAACACTGAAGCTTTCTTT.

The chain joins TRBV29-1 to TRBJ1-3, with TRBD1 as a possible D gene (6 bases). This CDR3 contains 14 residues. Germline assignment: CDR1 SQVTM and CDR2 ANQGSEA. The ends were cut back, 6 bases at V and 4 bases at J, with 16 bases in the middle. The CDR3 DNA sequence: TGCAGCGTCCGGACAGCCTTGGGAGGAAACACCATATATTTT. Protein: CSVRTALGGNTIYF. The full variable domain, in which reference TRBV29-1 and TRBJ1-3 provide the parts outside the CDR3, is SAVISQKPSRDICQRGTSLTIQCQVDSQVTMMFWYRQQPGQSLTLIATANQGSEATYESGFVIDKFPISRPNLTFSTLTVSNMSPEDSSIYLCSVRTALGGNTIYFGEGSWLTVV.

The chain recombines TRBV18 with TRBJ2-7; tentatively, D is TRBD1 (6 bases). Germline CDR1 KGHSH, CDR2 LQKENI. The CDR3 covers 14 residues. V was clipped by 5 bases and J by 7 bases, with 18 bases between them. In nucleotides, the CDR3 is TGTGCCAGCTCAATCTTGCAATCGACAGGAGAGCAGTACTTC. It codes for CASSILQSTGEQYF. The variable domain in full, completed from reference TRBV18 and TRBJ2-7, reads NAGVMQNPRHLVRRRGQEARLRCSPMKGHSHVYWYRQLPEEGLKFMVYLQKENIIDESGMPKERFSAEFPKEGPSILRIQQVVRGDSAAYFCASSILQSTGEQYFGPGTRLTVT.

The chain links TRBV9 to TRBJ1-2; no clear D. The V end lost 2 bases, the J end lost 8 bases, and 19 bases lay between the germline ends. This CDR3 spans 15 amino acids. Germline CDR1 and CDR2: SGDLS and YYNGEE. In nucleotides, the CDR3 is TGTGCCAGCAGCGTTAACACGGAGGGAAGTTCCGGCTACACCTTC. Protein product: CASSVNTEGSSGYTF.

CDR3 residues: CASSYGTGGREQYF. CDR3 DNA: TGTGCCAGCAGTTACGGGACAGGGGGTCGCGAGCAGTACTTC. V usage is TRBV6-2 or TRBV6-3 and J usage is TRBJ2-7; TRBD1 matches at 11 bases. V dropped 2 bases and J dropped 6; count of bases not matched to a gene: 3. The CDR3 contains 14 residues. Germline values: CDR1 MNHEY, CDR2 SVGEGT.

V usage is TRBV2 and J usage is TRBJ1-2, with a weak D call TRBD1 (6 bases). The CDR3 consists of 12 residues. Trimming removed 4 bases at V and 6 bases at J, with 9 bases between. Germline lookup yields CDR1 SNHLY and CDR2 FYNNEI. The chain's CDR3 is CASSATGDGYTF. In DNA, the CDR3 is TGTGCCAGCAGTGCGACAGGAGATGGCTACACCTTC.

This sequence joins TRBV7-2 and TRBJ2-1, with 13 bases identical to TRBD2. CDR1 SGHTA and CDR2 FQGNSA come from the germline V gene. The CDR3 is made up of 17 amino acids. J lost 6 bases, V lost 5 bases, and 10 bases had no gene match. The CDR3 reads CASSPRGLAGLSNEQFF. CDR3 in DNA: TGTGCCAGCAGCCCAAGGGGACTAGCGGGGCTATCCAATGAGCAGTTCTTC.

The chain combines TRBV30 with TRBJ1-1, with 8 bases fitting TRBD1. The germline gives CDR1 GTSNPN, CDR2 SVGIG (reference sequence). The V and J ends lost 3 bases and 7 bases, in that order; junction bases with no gene match: 16. The CDR3 totals 16 residues. CDR3 region: CAWRSGPRDRKLEAFF. Here the CDR3 DNA reads TGTGCCTGGAGGTCGGGTCCCCGGGACAGGAAACTTGAAGCTTTCTTT.

This rearrangement joins TRBV19 to TRBJ2-1; 8 bases map to TRBD1. Germline loops: CDR1 LNHDA, CDR2 SQIVND (reference sequence). With V trimmed by 3 bases and J by 4 bases, 5 bases remained unmatched. This CDR3 has 15 amino acids. The CDR3 DNA is TGTGCCAGTAGTATTTTGGACAGGGATTACAATGAGCAGTTCTTC. Its translation is CASSILDRDYNEQFF.

The rearrangement links TRBV19 to TRBJ1-2, with D hard to call. The CDR3 is 12 amino acids. Trimming removed 6 bases from V and 3 bases from J, with 8 bases in between. From germline, CDR1 is LNHDA and CDR2 SQIVND (reference sequence). Here the CDR3 DNA reads TGTGCCAGTAGCCCGAGGGACTATGGCTACACCTTC. It yields the protein CASSPRDYGYTF.

This clone was counted at least ten times. This sequence joins TRBV7-7 and TRBJ1-1; D is unresolved. The CDR3 sequence is 13 residues long. Looked up from germline, CDR1 is SSHAT and CDR2 is FNYEAQ (reference sequence). Trimming removed 5 bases at V and 4 bases at J, with 11 bases between. CDR3 region: CASSVTEGTEAFF. CDR3 sequence (DNA): TGTGCCAGCAGCGTGACGGAGGGCACTGAAGCTTTCTTT.

The rearrangement joins TRBV4-1 to TRBJ2-1, with a possible D match to TRBD1 (6 bases). The germline CDR1 and CDR2 sequences are MGHRA and YSYEKL. This CDR3 is built from 16 residues. Trimming shortened V by 1 base and J by 8 bases, and 18 bases separated the two germline ends. CDR3 coding DNA: TGCGCCAGCAGCCAAGCTTGGACAGTGGCCCCCCATGAGCAGTTCTTC. Encoded protein: CASSQAWTVAPHEQFF.

The chain joins TRBV25-1 to TRBJ1-1; D is unclear. The CDR3 is 15 residues long. The germline gives CDR1 MGHDK, CDR2 SYGVNS. Trimming removed 6 bases from V and 4 bases from J, with 18 bases in between. The CDR3 sequence: CASSPVGLAGTEAFF. CDR3 sequence (DNA): TGTGCCAGCAGCCCAGTCGGTTTAGCGGGCACTGAAGCTTTCTTT.

The chain is built from TRBV5-3 and TRBJ1-2; 7 bases match TRBD1. TRBV5-3 is known as an ORF, though its function is uncertain. This CDR3 contains 14 residues. With V trimmed by 5 bases and J by 1 base, 5 bases remained unmatched. CDR3 sequence reads: CARRADRDNYGYTF. CDR3 DNA sequence: TGTGCCAGAAGAGCCGACAGGGATAACTATGGCTACACCTTC.

The chain employs TRBV6-1 and TRBJ2-7; D gene uncertain. With 2 bases removed from V and 3 bases from J, the gap between germline ends came to 11 bases. The germline V gene encodes CDR1 MNHNS and CDR2 SASEGT. CDR3 length: 14 residues. In nucleotides, the CDR3 is TGTGCCAGCAGTGAAAGCCATACCTACTACGAGCAGTACTTC. Translating it yields CASSESHTYYEQYF.